The present T cell receptor (beta chain) was sequenced within a study of T cell responses to AZD1222 COVID-19 vaccine. Across the whole study: Timing groups of about 4 and about 12 weeks for second doses were pooled. Findings and caveats of the study: Close to half of all spike-specific TCRs reportedly target regions of the variants that are unmutated.

Points on this clone: Its antigen is not identified.

The data were produced by immunoSEQ multiplex PCR, yet TCRdb's version contains in-frame clones alone and is incomplete. The sample yields about 110,000 clones, roughly nine tenths seen once. Germline-derived CDR1 and CDR2 are DFQATT and SNEGSKA (reference sequence). With 5 bases removed from V and 2 bases from J, the gap between germline ends came to 4 bases. This CDR3 comprises 11 residues. This specimen was peripheral blood, taken on day 0 of AZD1222 vaccination. The chain joins TRBV20-1 to TRBJ2-1; no definite D call. The source of this sequence is an adult in good health. The CDR3 loop is CSAVPYNEQFF. The CDR3 DNA sequence: TGCAGTGCTGTTCCCTACAATGAGCAGTTCTTC.